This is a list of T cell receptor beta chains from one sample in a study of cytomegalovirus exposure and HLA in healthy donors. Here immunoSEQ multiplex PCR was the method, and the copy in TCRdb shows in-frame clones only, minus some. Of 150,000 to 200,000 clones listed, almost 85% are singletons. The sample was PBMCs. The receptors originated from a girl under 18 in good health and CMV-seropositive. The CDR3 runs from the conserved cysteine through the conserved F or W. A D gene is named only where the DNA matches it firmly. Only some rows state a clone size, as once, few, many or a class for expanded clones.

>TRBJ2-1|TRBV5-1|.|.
CASSLARLGTYNEQFF
TGCGCCAGCAGCTTGGCCCGGCTAGGAACCTACAATGAGCAGTTCTTC
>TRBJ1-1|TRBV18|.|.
CASSPTGGLEAFF
TGTGCCAGCTCACCAACCGGGGGGCTAGAAGCTTTCTTT
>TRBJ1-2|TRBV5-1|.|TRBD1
CASSRTGGDQYGYTF
TGCGCCAGCAGTCGCACAGGGGGGGATCAATATGGCTACACCTTC
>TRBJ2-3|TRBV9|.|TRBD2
CASSVRAGDTDTQYF
TGTGCCAGCAGCGTAAGGGCGGGGGACACAGATACGCAGTATTTT
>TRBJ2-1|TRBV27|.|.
CASSPQGGYYNEQFF
TGTGCCAGCAGTCCCCAGGGAGGCTACTACAATGAGCAGTTCTTC
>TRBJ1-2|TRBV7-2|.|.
CASSFNGGRTNYGYTF
TGTGCCAGCAGCTTTAATGGAGGGCGAACTAACTATGGCTACACCTTC
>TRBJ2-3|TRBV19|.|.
CASSIGRDTDTQYF
TGTGCCAGTAGTATAGGACGGGATACAGATACGCAGTATTTT
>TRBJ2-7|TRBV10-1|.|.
CASSESRGPPYEQYF
TGCGCCAGCAGTGAGAGCAGGGGCCCCCCCTACGAGCAGTACTTC
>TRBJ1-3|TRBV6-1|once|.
CASSRTEMGGNTIYF
TGTGCCAGCAGTAGGACAGAGATGGGTGGAAACACCATATATTTT
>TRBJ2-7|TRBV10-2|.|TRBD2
CASMKTSGGAFYEQYF
TGCGCCAGCATGAAGACTAGCGGGGGGGCCTTTTACGAGCAGTACTTC
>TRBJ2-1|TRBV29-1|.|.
CSGSAVNFYNEQFF
TGCAGCGGTTCGGCGGTAAATTTCTACAATGAGCAGTTCTTC
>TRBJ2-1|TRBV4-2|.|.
CASSQDRSGGEQFF
TGTGCCAGCAGCCAAGATAGATCTGGCGGAGAGCAGTTCTTC
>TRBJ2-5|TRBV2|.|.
CASSDVRQETQYF
TGTGCCAGCAGTGATGTCAGACAAGAGACCCAGTACTTC
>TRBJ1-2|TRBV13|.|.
CASSTDRTNYGYTF
TGTGCCAGCAGCACCGACAGAACTAACTATGGCTACACCTTC
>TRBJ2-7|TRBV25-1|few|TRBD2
CASRTSGGGYEQYF
TGTGCCAGCAGAACTAGCGGGGGGGGCTACGAGCAGTACTTC
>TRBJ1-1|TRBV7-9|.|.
CASSLPGLPEAFF
TGTGCCAGCAGCTTACCGGGTCTCCCTGAAGCTTTCTTT
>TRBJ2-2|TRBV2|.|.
CASEVEMNTGELFF
TGTGCCAGCGAGGTGGAAATGAACACCGGGGAGCTGTTTTTT
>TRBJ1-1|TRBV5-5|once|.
CASSLASVNTEAFF
TGTGCCAGCAGCTTGGCTAGCGTGAACACTGAAGCTTTCTTT
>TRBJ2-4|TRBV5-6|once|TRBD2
CASSLVLAGGGLAKNSQYF
TGTGCCAGCAGCTTGGTACTAGCGGGTGGAGGACTAGCCAAAAACAGTCAGTACTTC
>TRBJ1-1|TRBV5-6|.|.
CASSLGAFSEAFF
TGTGCCAGCAGCTTGGGGGCCTTTTCCGAAGCTTTCTTT
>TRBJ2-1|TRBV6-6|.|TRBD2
CASRTSGANEQFF
TGTGCCAGCCGGACTAGTGGTGCCAATGAGCAGTTCTTC
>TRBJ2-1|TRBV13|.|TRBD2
CASSTLTSGGANEQFF
TGTGCCAGCAGCACTCTTACTAGCGGGGGGGCCAATGAGCAGTTCTTC
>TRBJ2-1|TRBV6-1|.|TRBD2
CASSEAGQGWGREFF
TGTGCCAGCAGTGAAGCGGGCCAGGGCTGGGGGAGGGAGTTCTTC
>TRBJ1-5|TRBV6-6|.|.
CASSYFWRGGNQPQHF
TGTGCCAGCAGTTACTTCTGGCGGGGGGGAAATCAGCCCCAGCATTTT
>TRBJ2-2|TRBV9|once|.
CASSPDSSLGELFF
TGTGCCAGCAGCCCTGACAGTAGTCTGGGGGAGCTGTTTTTT
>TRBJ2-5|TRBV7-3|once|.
CASSLGGRQETQYF
TGTGCCAGCAGCTTAGGGGGCCGTCAAGAGACCCAGTACTTC
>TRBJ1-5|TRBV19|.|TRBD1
CASNPGQGLQPQHF
TGTGCCAGTAACCCGGGACAGGGCCTTCAGCCCCAGCATTTT
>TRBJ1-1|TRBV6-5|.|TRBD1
CASSYDNRGTTEAFF
TGTGCCAGCAGTTACGACAACAGGGGGACCACTGAAGCTTTCTTT
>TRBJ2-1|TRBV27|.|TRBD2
CASRSFLGGSNEQFF
TGTGCCAGCAGATCCTTCCTGGGAGGGAGCAATGAGCAGTTCTTC
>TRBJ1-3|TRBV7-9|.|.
CASSLGGNTIYF
TGTGCCAGCAGCTTAGGGGGCAACACCATATATTTT
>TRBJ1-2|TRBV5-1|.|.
CASSSPTANYGYTF
TGCGCCAGCAGCTCCCCGACAGCCAACTATGGCTACACCTTC
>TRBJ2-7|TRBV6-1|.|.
CASSAEGGISYEQYF
TGTGCCAGCAGCGCCGAGGGGGGGATCTCCTACGAGCAGTACTTC
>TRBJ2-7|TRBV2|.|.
CASSEYYEQYF
TGTGCCAGCAGTGAATACTACGAGCAGTACTTC
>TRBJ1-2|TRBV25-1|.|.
CASSPVKGRSNYGYTF
TGTGCCAGCAGCCCCGTTAAGGGGCGAAGTAACTATGGCTACACCTTC
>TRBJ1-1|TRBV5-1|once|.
CASSEQGGNTEAFF
TGCGCCAGCTCTGAACAGGGTGGGAACACTGAAGCTTTCTTT
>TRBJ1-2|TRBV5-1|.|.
CASSLVISGYGYTF
TGCGCCAGCAGCTTGGTAATTTCGGGGTACGGCTACACCTTC
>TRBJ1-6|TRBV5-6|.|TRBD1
CASSLEGARGLNSPLHF
TGTGCCAGCAGCTTGGAGGGGGCCCGGGGGTTGAATTCACCCCTCCACTTT
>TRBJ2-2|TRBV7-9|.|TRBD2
CASSLGRTSGNTGELFF
TGTGCCAGCAGCTTAGGCCGAACTAGCGGGAACACCGGGGAGCTGTTTTTT